One and the same sample provided the 12 T cell receptor beta chains below, sequenced in a study of CD8 T cells in ankylosing spondylitis. Via MiXCR, TCRdb re-called the 5' RACE reads, giving one row per CDR3 protein. Counted here are 220,000 or so distinct CDR3 sequences, 10% to 13% occurring once; the ten biggest clones make up about a fifth. What was sequenced was blood, either unsorted or a sorted T cell fraction (not recorded which). The source is a male donor with ankylosing spondylitis or in good health (not recorded which).

This clonotype was seen only a few times. The chain employs TRBV6-1 and TRBJ2-3, with a tentative D call TRBD2 (6 bases). The CDR3 has 13 residues. V shed 9 bases and J shed 6 bases, with 16 bases lying between them. The germline CDR1 and CDR2 sequences are MNHNS and SASEGT. The CDR3 DNA is TGTGCCAGTTGGGAAGAGGGGAGGGATACGCAGTATTTT. Protein sequence: CASWEEGRDTQYF.

In its sample, this clonotype was seen many times. The V gene is TRBV5-1, the J gene TRBJ2-7; possible D gene TRBD2, 6 bases. The V gene's germline CDR1 is SGHRS and CDR2 YFSETQ. The CDR3 has 16 amino acids. V gave up 4 bases and J gave up 3 bases, with 20 bases separating them. CDR3 sequence: CASSPIPLDGSYEQYF. The CDR3 nucleotides read TGCGCCAGCAGCCCAATCCCGTTGGACGGGAGCTACGAGCAGTACTTC.

This clonotype showed up many times. The rearrangement links TRBV5-1 to TRBJ1-4; TRBD1 matches at 8 bases. CDR1 and CDR2 (germline): SGHRS, YFSETQ. CDR3 length equals 14 residues. With 4 bases clipped from V and 10 bases from J, the junction kept 9 bases outside the gene matches. CDR3 nucleotide sequence: TGCGCCAGCAGCCCGGAGGACAGGGCCGGAAAACTGTTTTTT. Translated, it gives CASSPEDRAGKLFF.

This clonotype was seen a handful of times. CDR3 sequence reads: CASSQGGQAYEQYF. The DNA for the CDR3 is TGTGCCAGCAGCCAAGGGGGACAGGCCTACGAGCAGTACTTC. V and J are TRBV3-1 and TRBJ2-7, with 8 bases identical to TRBD1. This CDR3 is 14 amino acids long. Germline loops: CDR1 LGHDT, CDR2 YNNKEL (reference sequence). Trimming at V came to 1 base and at J to 2 bases, leaving 1 base not matched to a gene.

A note on this clonotype: An end of the junction differs from the germline gene, which may be a read error. The J gene is TRBJ1-2, the V gene TRBV5-1; D gene ambiguous. The germline gives CDR1 SGHRS, CDR2 YFSETQ. This CDR3 region has 14 residues. The DNA for the CDR3 is TGCGCCAGCACCTTGAGGGATCGTACTCATGGCTACACCTTC. Translating gives CASTLRDRTHGYTF.

The J gene is TRBJ2-5, the V gene TRBV7-9; D possibly matches TRBD1 or TRBD2 (5 bases each). Trimming cost V 3 bases and J 1 base, with 15 bases left between them. The CDR3 spans 16 residues. From germline, CDR1 is SEHNR and CDR2 FQNEAQ (reference sequence). The CDR3 is CASSLSGTAAQETQYF. CDR3 DNA sequence: TGTGCCAGCAGCTTGTCAGGGACGGCTGCCCAAGAGACCCAGTACTTC.

Worth noting for this clonotype: A much larger clone differs by one base, so this may be a read error. The chain joins TRBV5-6 to TRBJ1-2; D unresolved. The CDR3 covers 12 residues. Germline lookup yields CDR1 SGHDT and CDR2 YYEEEE. V gave up 1 base and J gave up 12 bases, with 13 bases separating them. The DNA for the CDR3 is TGTGCCAGCAGCTTGTCCGGCGGAGGCGACACCTTC. Translating gives CASSLSGGGDTF.

This clonotype was found many times. V and J are TRBV28 and TRBJ2-3; 9 bases are a match to TRBD2. The length of the CDR3 is 16 residues. The germline V gene encodes CDR1 MDHEN and CDR2 SYDVKM. V lost 3 bases to trimming and J lost 1 base; unmatched junction nucleotides: 5. The CDR3 region is CASSFGGGAGTDTQYF. The CDR3 DNA is TGTGCCAGCAGTTTTGGCGGGGGGGCCGGCACAGATACGCAGTATTTT.

This clonotype was seen at least ten times. The genes are TRBV5-1 and TRBJ1-1; D ambiguous. CDR1 is SGHRS, CDR2 YFSETQ, per germline. V was cut by 6 bases and J by 1 base, with 13 bases left in between. The CDR3 length is 14 residues. In nucleotides, the CDR3 is TGCGCCAGCAATAATGGAGAGTCGAACACTGAAGCTTTCTTT. Protein product: CASNNGESNTEAFF.

This clonotype was observed many times. V is TRBV3-1 and J is TRBJ1-4; no definite D call. The length of the CDR3 is 14 residues. The V end lost 2 bases, the J end lost 0 bases, and 4 bases lay between the germline ends. The germline gives CDR1 LGHDT, CDR2 YNNKEL (reference sequence). CDR3 in amino acids: CASSQSPTNEKLFF. For the CDR3, the DNA is TGTGCCAGCAGCCAAAGTCCAACTAATGAAAAACTGTTTTTT.

As to this clonotype: A much larger clone is a single base away; this may be a read error. The chain has TRBV20-1 and TRBJ1-6, with D hard to call. The CDR3 contains 13 residues. In germline, CDR1 is DFQATT, CDR2 SNEGSKA (reference sequence). The DNA for the CDR3 is TGCAGTGCTAGAGGACCGGATAATTCACCCCACCACTTT. As protein: CSARGPDNSPHHF.

By proportion, this clonotype is medium-sized (0.01 to 0.1%). This chain links TRBV12-3 or TRBV12-4 with TRBJ2-2; TRBD1 matches at 8 bases. Germline trimming cut 6 bases from V and 4 bases from J; bases unmatched to any gene: 7. This CDR3 is built from 15 residues. The CDR3 sequence is CASSHGQGATGELFF. DNA for the CDR3: TGTGCCAGCAGCCACGGACAGGGTGCCACCGGGGAGCTGTTTTTT.